This T cell receptor beta chain comes out of a study of blood T cell repertoires in COVID-19. Assay used: immunoSEQ multiplex PCR; TCRdb lists only in-frame clones, some missing. Of approximately 240,000 clones in the sample, approximately 91% were seen once. The V gene end was trimmed by 3 bases and the J gene end by 4 bases; junction bases not matched to a gene: 8. CDR1 and CDR2 (germline): KGHDR, SFDVKD. This CDR3 region has 16 residues. This chain joins TRBV24-1 and TRBJ2-5; the match to TRBD1 covers 9 bases. This receptor was taken from a middle-aged woman who had recovered from COVID-19. Sequencing was done on a sample of peripheral blood. CDR3 sequence reads: CATSDRTDRGGETQYF. The DNA for the CDR3 is TGTGCCACCAGTGATCGAACGGACAGGGGAGGAGAGACCCAGTACTTC.